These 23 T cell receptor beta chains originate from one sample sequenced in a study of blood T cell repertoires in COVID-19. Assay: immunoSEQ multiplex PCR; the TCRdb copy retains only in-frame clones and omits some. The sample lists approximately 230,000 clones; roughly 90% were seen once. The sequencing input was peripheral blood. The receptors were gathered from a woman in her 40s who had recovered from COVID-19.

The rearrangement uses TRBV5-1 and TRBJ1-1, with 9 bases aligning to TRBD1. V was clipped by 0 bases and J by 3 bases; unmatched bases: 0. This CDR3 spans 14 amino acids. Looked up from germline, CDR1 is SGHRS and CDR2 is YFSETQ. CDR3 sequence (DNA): TGCGCCAGCAGCTTGGGGACAGGGGACACTGAAGCTTTCTTT. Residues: CASSLGTGDTEAFF. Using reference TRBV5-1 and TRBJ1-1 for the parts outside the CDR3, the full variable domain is KAGVTQTPRYLIKTRGQQVTLSCSPISGHRSVSWYQQTPGQGLQFLFEYFSETQRNKGNFPGRFSGRQFSNSRSEMNVSTLELGDSALYLCASSLGTGDTEAFFGQGTRLTVV.

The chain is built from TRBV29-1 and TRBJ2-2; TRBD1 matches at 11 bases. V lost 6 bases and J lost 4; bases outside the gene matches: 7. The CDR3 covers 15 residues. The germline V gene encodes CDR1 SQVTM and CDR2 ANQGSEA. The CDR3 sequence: CSVQRGTGGTGELFF. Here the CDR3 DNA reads TGCAGCGTCCAGAGGGGGACAGGGGGCACCGGGGAGCTGTTTTTT.

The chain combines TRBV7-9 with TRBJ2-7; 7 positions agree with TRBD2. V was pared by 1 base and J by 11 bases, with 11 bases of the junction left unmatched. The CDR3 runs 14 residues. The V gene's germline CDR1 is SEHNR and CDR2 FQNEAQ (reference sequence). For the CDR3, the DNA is TGTGCCAGCAGCTTAGGTGGGACTACCCCGAGGAAGTACTTC. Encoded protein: CASSLGGTTPRKYF.

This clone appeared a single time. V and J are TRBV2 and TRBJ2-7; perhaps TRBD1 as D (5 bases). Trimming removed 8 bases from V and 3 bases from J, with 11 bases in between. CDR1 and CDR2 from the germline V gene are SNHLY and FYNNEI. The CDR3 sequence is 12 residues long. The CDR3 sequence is CASRRVNYEQYF. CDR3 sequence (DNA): TGTGCCAGCCGCAGGGTAAACTACGAGCAGTACTTC.

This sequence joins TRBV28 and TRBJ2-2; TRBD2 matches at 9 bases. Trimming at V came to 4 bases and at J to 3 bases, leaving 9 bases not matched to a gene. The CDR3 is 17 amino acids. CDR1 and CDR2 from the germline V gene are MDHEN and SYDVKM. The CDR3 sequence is CASSYPRGGPDTGELFF. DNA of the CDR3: TGTGCCAGCAGTTACCCGCGGGGGGGGCCGGACACCGGGGAGCTGTTTTTT.

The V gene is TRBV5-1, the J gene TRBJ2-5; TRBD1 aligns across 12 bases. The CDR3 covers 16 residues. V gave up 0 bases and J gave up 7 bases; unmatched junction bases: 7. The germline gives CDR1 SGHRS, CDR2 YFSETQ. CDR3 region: CASSLEGQGAAGTQYF. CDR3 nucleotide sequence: TGCGCCAGCAGCTTGGAGGGACAGGGGGCTGCGGGGACCCAGTACTTC.

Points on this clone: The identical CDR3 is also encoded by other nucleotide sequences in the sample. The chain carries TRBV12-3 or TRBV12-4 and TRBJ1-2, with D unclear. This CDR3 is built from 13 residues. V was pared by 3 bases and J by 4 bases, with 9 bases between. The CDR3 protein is CASSLRGTYGYTF. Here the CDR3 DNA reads TGTGCCAGCAGTTTGCGGGGTACCTATGGCTACACCTTC.

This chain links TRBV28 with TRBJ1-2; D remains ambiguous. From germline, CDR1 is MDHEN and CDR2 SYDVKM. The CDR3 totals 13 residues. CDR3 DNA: TGTGCGATATCACGGGAAGTCTATTTAGGCTACACCTTC. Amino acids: CAISREVYLGYTF.

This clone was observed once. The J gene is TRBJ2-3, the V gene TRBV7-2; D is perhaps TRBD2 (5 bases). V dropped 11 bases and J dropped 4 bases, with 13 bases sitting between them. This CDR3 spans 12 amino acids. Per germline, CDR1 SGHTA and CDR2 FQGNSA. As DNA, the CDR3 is TGTGCCTCGGGGAACTCTGCAGATACGCAGTATTTT. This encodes CASGNSADTQYF.

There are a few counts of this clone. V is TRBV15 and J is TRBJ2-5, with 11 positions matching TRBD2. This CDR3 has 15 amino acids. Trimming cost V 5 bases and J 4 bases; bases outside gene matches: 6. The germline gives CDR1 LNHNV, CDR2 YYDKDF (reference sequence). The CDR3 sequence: CATSPSSGGAETQYF. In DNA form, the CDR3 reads TGTGCCACCAGCCCTAGTAGCGGGGGGGCAGAGACCCAGTACTTC.

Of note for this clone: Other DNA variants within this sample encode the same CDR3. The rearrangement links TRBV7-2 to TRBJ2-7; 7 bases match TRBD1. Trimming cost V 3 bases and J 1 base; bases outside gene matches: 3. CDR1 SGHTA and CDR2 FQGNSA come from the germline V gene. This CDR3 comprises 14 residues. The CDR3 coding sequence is TGTGCCAGCAGCTTTGACAGGGCATCCTACGAGCAGTACTTC. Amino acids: CASSFDRASYEQYF.

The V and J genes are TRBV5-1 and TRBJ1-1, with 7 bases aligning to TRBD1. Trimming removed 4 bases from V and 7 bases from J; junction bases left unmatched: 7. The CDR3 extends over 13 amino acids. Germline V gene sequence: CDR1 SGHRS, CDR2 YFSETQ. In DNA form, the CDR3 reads TGCGCCAGCAGCACGACAGGGATTGGTGAAGCTTTCTTT. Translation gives CASSTTGIGEAFF.

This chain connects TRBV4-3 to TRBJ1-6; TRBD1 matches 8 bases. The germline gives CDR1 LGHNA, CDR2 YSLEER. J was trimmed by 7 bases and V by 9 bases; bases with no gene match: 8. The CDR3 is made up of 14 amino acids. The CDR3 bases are TGCGCCAGTAGGGGTGGGACAGGCAATTCACCCCTCCACTTT. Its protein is CASRGGTGNSPLHF.

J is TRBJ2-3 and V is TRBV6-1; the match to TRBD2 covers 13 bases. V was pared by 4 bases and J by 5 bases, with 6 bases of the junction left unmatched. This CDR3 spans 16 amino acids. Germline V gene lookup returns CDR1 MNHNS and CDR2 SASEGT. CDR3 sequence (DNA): TGTGCCAGCAGTGGACCGGGACTAGCGGGGATAGATACGCAGTATTTT. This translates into CASSGPGLAGIDTQYF.

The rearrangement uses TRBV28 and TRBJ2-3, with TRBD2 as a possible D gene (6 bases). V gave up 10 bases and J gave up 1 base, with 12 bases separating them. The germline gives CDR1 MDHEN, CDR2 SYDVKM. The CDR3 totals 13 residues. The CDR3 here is CATAGPRTDTQYF. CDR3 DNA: TGTGCCACCGCGGGACCCCGCACAGATACGCAGTATTTT.

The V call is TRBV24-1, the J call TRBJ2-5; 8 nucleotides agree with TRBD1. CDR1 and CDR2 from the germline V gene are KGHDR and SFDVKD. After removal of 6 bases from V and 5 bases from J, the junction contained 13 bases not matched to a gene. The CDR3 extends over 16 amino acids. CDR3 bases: TGTGCCACCAGTACCAGCCTGCAGGGGGCCGGGGAGACCCAGTACTTC. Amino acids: CATSTSLQGAGETQYF.

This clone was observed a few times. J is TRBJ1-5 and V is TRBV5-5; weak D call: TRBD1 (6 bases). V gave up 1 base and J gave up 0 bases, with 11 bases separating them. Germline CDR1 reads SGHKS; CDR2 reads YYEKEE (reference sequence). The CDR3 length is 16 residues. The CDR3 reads CASSLRQEYSNQPQHF. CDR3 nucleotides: TGTGCCAGCAGCTTGCGACAGGAGTATAGCAATCAGCCCCAGCATTTT.

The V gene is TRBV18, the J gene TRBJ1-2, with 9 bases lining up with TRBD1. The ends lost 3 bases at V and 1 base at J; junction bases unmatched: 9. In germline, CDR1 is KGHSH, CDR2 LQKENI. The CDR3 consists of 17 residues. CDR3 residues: CASSPGQGPLLNYGYTF. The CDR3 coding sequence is TGTGCCAGCTCACCGGGACAGGGCCCCTTACTTAACTATGGCTACACCTTC. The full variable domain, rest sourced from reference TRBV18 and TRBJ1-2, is NAGVMQNPRHLVRRRGQEARLRCSPMKGHSHVYWYRQLPEEGLKFMVYLQKENIIDESGMPKERFSAEFPKEGPSILRIQQVVRGDSAAYFCASSPGQGPLLNYGYTFGSGTRLTVV.

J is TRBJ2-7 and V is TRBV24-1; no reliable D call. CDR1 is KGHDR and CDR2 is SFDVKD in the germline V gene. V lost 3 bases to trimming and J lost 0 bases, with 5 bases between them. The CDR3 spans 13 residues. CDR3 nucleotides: TGTGCCACCAGTGATAGGAGCTCCTACGAGCAGTACTTC. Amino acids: CATSDRSSYEQYF.

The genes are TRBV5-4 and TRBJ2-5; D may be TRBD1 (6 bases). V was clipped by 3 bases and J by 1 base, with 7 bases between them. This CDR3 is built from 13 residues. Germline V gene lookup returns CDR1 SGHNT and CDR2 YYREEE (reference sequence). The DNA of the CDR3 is TGTGCCAGCAGCTGGACAGTCCAAGAGACCCAGTACTTC. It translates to CASSWTVQETQYF.

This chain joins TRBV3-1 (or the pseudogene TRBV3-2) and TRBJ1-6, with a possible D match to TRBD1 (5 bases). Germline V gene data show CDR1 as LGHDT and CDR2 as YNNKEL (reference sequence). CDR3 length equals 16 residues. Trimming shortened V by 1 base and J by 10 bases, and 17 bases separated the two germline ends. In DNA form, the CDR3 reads TGTGCCAGCAGCCAAGCACCGTTCAGGGCTGGGTCACCCCTCCACTTT. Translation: CASSQAPFRAGSPLHF.

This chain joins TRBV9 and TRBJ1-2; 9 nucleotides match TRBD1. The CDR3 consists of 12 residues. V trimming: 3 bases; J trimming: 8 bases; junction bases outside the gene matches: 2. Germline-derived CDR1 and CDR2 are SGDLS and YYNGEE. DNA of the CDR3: TGTGCCAGCAGCGGGGACAGGGAGGGCTACACCTTC. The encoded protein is CASSGDREGYTF. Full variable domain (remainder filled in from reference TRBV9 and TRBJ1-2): DSGVTQTPKHLITATGQRVTLRCSPRSGDLSVYWYQQSLDQGLQFLIQYYNGEERAKGNILERFSAQQFPDLHSELNLSSLELGDSALYFCASSGDREGYTFGSGTRLTVV.

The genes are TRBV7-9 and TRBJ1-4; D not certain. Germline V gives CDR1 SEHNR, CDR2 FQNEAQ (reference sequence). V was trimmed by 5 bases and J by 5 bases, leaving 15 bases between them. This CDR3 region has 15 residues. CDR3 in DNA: TGTGCCAGCAGCCCCCCCACTTTGAAAAATGAAAAACTGTTTTTT. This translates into CASSPPTLKNEKLFF.